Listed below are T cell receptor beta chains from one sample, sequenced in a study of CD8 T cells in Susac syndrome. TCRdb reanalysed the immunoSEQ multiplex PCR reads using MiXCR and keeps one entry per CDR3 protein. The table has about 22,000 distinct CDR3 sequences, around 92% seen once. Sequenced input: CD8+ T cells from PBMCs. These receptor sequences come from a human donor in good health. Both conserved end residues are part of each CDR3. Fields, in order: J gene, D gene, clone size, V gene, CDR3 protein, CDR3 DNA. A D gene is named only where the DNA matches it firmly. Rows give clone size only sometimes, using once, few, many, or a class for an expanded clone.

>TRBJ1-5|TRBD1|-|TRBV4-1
CASSQDGRQGFSNQPQHF
TGCGCCAGCAGCCAAGATGGGCGACAGGGTTTTAGCAATCAGCCCCAGCATTTT
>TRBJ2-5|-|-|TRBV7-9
CASNQGARETQYF
TGTGCCAGCAACCAAGGGGCCCGGGAGACCCAGTACTTC
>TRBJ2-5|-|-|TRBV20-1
CSARKRPRIQETQYF
TGCAGTGCTAGGAAGAGACCTAGGATCCAAGAGACCCAGTACTTC
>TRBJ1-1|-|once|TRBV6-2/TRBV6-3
CASSYDQATLRREAFF
TGTGCCAGCAGTTACGACCAGGCCACCCTTAGGCGTGAAGCTTTCTTT
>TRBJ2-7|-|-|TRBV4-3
CASSSFGGGAYEQYF
TGCGCCAGCAGCTCATTCGGGGGAGGTGCCTACGAGCAGTACTTC
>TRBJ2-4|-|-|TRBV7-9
CASSLAKGVAKNIQYF
TGTGCCAGCAGCTTAGCGAAGGGGGTAGCCAAAAACATTCAGTACTTC
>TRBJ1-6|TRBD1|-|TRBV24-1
CATSDRDRVGSPLHF
TGTGCCACCAGTGATCGAGACAGGGTAGGATCACCCCTCCACTTT
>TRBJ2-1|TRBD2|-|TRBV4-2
CASSQEAGGIYNEQFF
TGTGCCAGCAGCCAGGAAGCGGGGGGCATCTACAATGAGCAGTTCTTC
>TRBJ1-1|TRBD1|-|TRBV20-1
CSATLTGVNTEAFF
TGCAGTGCCACCTTGACAGGGGTGAACACTGAAGCTTTCTTT
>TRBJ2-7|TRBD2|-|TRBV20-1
CSAREPAGAYEQYF
TGCAGTGCTAGAGAACCAGCGGGGGCCTACGAGCAGTACTTC
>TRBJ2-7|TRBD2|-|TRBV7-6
CASSPGTSGGVYEQYF
TGTGCCAGCAGCCCCGGGACTAGCGGGGGTGTTTACGAGCAGTACTTC
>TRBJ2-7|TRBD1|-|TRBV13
CASSLGTDYEQYF
TGTGCCAGCAGCCTAGGGACAGACTACGAGCAGTACTTC
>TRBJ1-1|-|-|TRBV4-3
CASSQDDGGNEAFF
TGCGCCAGCAGCCAAGATGACGGGGGAAATGAAGCTTTCTTT
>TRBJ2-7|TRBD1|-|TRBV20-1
CSARGTADSYEQYF
TGCAGTGCTAGGGGGACAGCGGACTCCTACGAGCAGTACTTC
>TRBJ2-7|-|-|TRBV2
CASTKADSYEQYF
TGTGCCAGCACTAAAGCGGACAGCTACGAGCAGTACTTC
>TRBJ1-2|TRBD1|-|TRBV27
CASSRDRLAGYTF
TGTGCCAGCAGCCGGGACAGGCTCGCTGGCTACACCTTC
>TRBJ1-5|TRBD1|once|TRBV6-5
CASSYEGGPNQPQHF
TGTGCCAGCAGTTACGAAGGGGGCCCAAATCAGCCCCAGCATTTT
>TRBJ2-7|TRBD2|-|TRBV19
CASSSSGGPDEQYF
TGTGCCAGTAGTTCCTCGGGAGGGCCAGACGAGCAGTACTTC
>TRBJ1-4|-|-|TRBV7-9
CASSKAPVEKLFF
TGTGCCAGCAGTAAGGCGCCGGTTGAAAAACTGTTTTTT
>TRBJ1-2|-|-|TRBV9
CASSLRSYGYTF
TGTGCCAGCAGCCTCCGGAGCTACGGCTACACCTTC
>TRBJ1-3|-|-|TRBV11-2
CASSLFLVEGLGSGNTIYF
TGTGCCAGCAGCTTATTTTTAGTGGAAGGGCTTGGCTCCGGAAACACCATATATTTT
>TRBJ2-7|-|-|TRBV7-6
CASSLAAFSYEQYF
TGTGCCAGCAGCTTAGCTGCATTCTCCTACGAGCAGTACTTC
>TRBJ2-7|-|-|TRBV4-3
CASSQEPHGGTDEQYF
TGCGCCAGCAGCCAAGAACCCCACGGGGGCACGGACGAGCAGTACTTC
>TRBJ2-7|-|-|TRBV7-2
CASSLGLGSSYEQYF
TGTGCCAGCAGCTTAGGTCTCGGGAGTTCCTACGAGCAGTACTTC
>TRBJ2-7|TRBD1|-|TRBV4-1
CASSRSRDRVSEQYF
TGCGCCAGCAGCCGGTCCCGGGACAGGGTTTCCGAGCAGTACTTC
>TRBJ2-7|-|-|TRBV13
CASSYGDHEQYF
TGTGCCAGCAGCTATGGGGACCACGAGCAGTACTTC
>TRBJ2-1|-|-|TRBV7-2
CASSLKGMSGPSYNEQFF
TGTGCCAGCAGCTTAAAGGGGATGAGCGGTCCCTCCTACAATGAGCAGTTCTTC
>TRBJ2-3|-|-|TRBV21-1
CASSKGRGTPYASSTDTQYF
TGTGCCAGCAGCAAAGGAAGGGGGACACCTTACGCATCTAGCACAGATACGCAGTATTTT
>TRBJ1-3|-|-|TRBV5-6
CASSLGQPYSGNTIYF
TGTGCCAGCAGCTTGGGACAGCCATACTCTGGAAACACCATATATTTT
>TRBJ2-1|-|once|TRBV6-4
CASSDHRGPYNEQFF
TGTGCCAGCAGTGACCACCGGGGCCCTTACAATGAGCAGTTCTTC
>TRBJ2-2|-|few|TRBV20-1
CSARGHREAGELFF
TGCAGTGCTAGAGGTCACAGGGAGGCCGGGGAGCTGTTTTTT
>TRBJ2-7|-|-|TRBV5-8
CASSPLEGVKTYEQYF
TGTGCCAGCAGTCCGCTCGAAGGGGTCAAAACCTACGAGCAGTACTTC
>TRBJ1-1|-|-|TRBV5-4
CASSADWRGSNTEAFF
TGTGCCAGCAGCGCGGACTGGCGGGGATCTAACACTGAAGCTTTCTTT
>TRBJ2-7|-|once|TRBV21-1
CASSKALYNRGNSYEQYF
TGTGCCAGCAGCAAAGCGCTTTATAACAGGGGAAATTCCTACGAGCAGTACTTC
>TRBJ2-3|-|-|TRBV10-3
CAISDSDGDTQYF
TGTGCCATCAGTGACTCGGACGGAGATACGCAGTATTTT
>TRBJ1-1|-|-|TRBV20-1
CSAPKSTEAFF
TGCAGTGCACCAAAGAGCACTGAAGCTTTCTTT
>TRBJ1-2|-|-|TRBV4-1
CASSQDGANYGYTF
TGCGCCAGCAGCCAAGATGGGGCTAACTATGGCTACACCTTC
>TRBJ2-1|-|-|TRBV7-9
CASSLAPVTSYNEQFF
TGTGCCAGCAGCTTAGCGCCGGTCACCTCCTACAATGAGCAGTTCTTC
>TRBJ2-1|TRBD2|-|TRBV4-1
CASSQDHLLAGGPGEQFF
TGCGCCAGCAGCCAAGATCACCTACTAGCGGGGGGGCCGGGAGAGCAGTTCTTC
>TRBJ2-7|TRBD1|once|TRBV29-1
CSVEGGHEQYF
TGCAGCGTAGAAGGGGGCCACGAGCAGTACTTC
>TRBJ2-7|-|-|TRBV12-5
CASGLVIHEQYF
TGTGCTAGTGGTTTGGTAATACACGAGCAGTACTTC
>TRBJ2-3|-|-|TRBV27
CASSLYRAGTDTQYF
TGTGCCAGCAGCCTATACAGGGCGGGGACAGATACGCAGTATTTT
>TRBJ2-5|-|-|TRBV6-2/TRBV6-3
CASTWLGVQETQYF
TGTGCCAGCACCTGGCTGGGGGTTCAAGAGACCCAGTACTTC
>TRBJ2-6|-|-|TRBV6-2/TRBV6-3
CASSYLDGTGANVLTF
TGTGCCAGCAGTTACCTCGACGGGACAGGGGCCAACGTCCTGACTTTC
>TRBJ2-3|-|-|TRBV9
CASSVGTDTDTQYF
TGTGCCAGCAGCGTAGGGACAGACACAGATACGCAGTATTTT
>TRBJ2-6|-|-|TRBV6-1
CASSTGLSGANVLTF
TGTGCCAGCAGTACAGGGCTCTCTGGGGCCAACGTCCTGACTTTC
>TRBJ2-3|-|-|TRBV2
CASIRALTDTQYF
TGTGCCAGCATTAGGGCTCTCACAGATACGCAGTATTTT
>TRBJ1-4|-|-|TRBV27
CASSDSYATNEKLFF
TGTGCCAGCAGTGACAGTTACGCAACTAATGAAAAACTGTTTTTT
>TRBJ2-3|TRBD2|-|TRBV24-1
CATSDPRDYLTDTQYF
TGTGCCACCAGTGATCCCCGGGACTACCTAACAGATACGCAGTATTTT
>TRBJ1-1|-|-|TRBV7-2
CASSLGRRLNTEAFF
TGTGCCAGCAGCTTAGGGCGACGGCTGAACACTGAAGCTTTCTTT
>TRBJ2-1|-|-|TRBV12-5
CASGLNTYNEQFF
TGTGCTAGTGGTTTGAATACCTACAATGAGCAGTTCTTC
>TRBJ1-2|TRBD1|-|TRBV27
CASSLWGQGANGYTF
TGTGCCAGCAGTTTATGGGGACAGGGGGCCAATGGCTACACCTTC
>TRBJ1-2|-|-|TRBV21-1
CASSKKMGTGYTF
TGTGCCAGCAGCAAAAAAATGGGGACTGGCTACACCTTC
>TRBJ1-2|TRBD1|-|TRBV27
CASSSGQGIDGYTF
TGTGCCAGCAGTTCGGGACAGGGGATAGATGGCTACACCTTC